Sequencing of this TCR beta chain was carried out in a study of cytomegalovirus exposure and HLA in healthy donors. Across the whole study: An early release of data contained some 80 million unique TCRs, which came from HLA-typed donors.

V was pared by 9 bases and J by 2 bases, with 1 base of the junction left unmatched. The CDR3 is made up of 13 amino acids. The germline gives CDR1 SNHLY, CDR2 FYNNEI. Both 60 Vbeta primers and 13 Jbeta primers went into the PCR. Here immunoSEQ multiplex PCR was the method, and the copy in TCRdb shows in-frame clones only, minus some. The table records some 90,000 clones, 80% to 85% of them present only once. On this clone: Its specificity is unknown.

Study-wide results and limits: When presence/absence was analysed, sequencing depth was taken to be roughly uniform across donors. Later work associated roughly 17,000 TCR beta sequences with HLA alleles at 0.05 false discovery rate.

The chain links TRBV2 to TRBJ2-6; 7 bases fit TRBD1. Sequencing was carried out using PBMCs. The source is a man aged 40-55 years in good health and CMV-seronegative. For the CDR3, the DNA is TGTGCCAGTCAGGGGGCTGGGGCCAACGTCCTGACTTTC. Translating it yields CASQGAGANVLTF.